This T cell receptor (beta chain) was profiled in a study of vaccination and CD4 T cells after COVID-19. The Oncomine TCR Beta short-read assay sequenced DNA from cultured CD4+ T cells. One entry per CDR3 protein results from TCRdb running MiXCR on the PCR reads. This table has 5,000 to 6,000 distinct CDR3 sequences, around 25% appearing once. The CDR3 contains 17 residues. Germline CDR1 and CDR2: SGHTA and FQGTGA. V shed 5 bases and J 2 bases; nucleotides not matched to a gene: 13. Described treatment: 10-day PBMC culture with coronavirus spike peptide pools or control peptides (ViraFEST assay). This clonotype turned up a few times. Its antigen is still unknown.

The sequence derives from a human donor who had recovered from COVID-19. The input for sequencing was CD4+ T cells from blood, cultured in vitro, taken after SARS-CoV-2 vaccination. The chain joins TRBV7-3 to TRBJ2-5, with 8 bases that match TRBD2. Here the CDR3 DNA reads TGTGCCAGCAGCCCCCTAGGACCCGGGGGGGAGCAAGAGACCCAGTACTTC. This gives the protein CASSPLGPGGEQETQYF.